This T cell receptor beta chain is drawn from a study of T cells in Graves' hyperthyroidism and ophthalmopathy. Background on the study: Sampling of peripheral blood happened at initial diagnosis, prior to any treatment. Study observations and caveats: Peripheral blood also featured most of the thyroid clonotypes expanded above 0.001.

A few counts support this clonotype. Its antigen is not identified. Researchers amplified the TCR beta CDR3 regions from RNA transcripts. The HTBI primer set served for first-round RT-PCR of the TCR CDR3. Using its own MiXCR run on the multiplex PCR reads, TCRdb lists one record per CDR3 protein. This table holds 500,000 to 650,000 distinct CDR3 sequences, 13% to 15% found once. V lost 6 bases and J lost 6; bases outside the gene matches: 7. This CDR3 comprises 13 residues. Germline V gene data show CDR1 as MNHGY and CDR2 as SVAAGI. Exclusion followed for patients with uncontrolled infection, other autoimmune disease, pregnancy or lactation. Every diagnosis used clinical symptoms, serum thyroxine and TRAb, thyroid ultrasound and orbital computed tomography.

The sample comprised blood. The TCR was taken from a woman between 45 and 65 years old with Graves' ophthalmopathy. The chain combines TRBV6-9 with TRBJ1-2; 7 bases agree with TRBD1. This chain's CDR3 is CASRLTGEDGYTF. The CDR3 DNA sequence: TGTGCCAGCAGGCTAACAGGGGAAGATGGCTACACCTTC.